This record concerns one TCR beta chain sequence. These data come from a study of shared T cell receptors in the human thymus. Assay used: immunoSEQ multiplex PCR; TCRdb lists only in-frame clones, some missing. The sample contains about 660,000 clones, roughly 90% of which appear only once. Germline loops: CDR1 SGHVT, CDR2 SQSDAQ. CDR3 length equals 20 residues. V dropped 4 bases and J dropped 1; count of bases not matched to a gene: 17. These data are also associated with another study on human thymus T cells.

This clonotype was sampled from a boy under two years old with a congenital heart defect. Sequences were obtained from thymocytes. The J gene is TRBJ2-3, the V gene TRBV7-4; TRBD2 matches at 10 bases. CDR3 sequence reads: CASSSPPAGGAPPGTDTQYF. The CDR3 DNA follows: TGTGCCAGCAGCTCCCCGCCAGCGGGAGGGGCACCCCCAGGCACAGATACGCAGTATTTT.